This TCR beta chain came from a study of blood T cell repertoires in COVID-19. Study-level information: COVID-19 samples from acute and convalescent phases originated in the United States, Italy and Spain.

Patients in Seattle were enrolled during active infection, then followed longitudinally. Losses at the gene ends were 4 bases for V and 3 bases for J; bases not matched to a gene: 1. Germline CDR1 and CDR2: SGHDN and FVKESK. The CDR3 spans 13 residues. As originally analysed: Counts of nucleated cells, estimated from reference gene primer amplification, were obtained. Measured with immunoSEQ multiplex PCR; TCRdb has only the in-frame clones, and not every one. The V and J calls and clone size were taken over from that table, and D and trimming were inferred from the DNA. The data show 40,000 or so clones, roughly 74% seen once.

The sequencing input was peripheral blood. This TCR came from a man in his 70s with COVID-19, enrolled during active disease. V usage is TRBV14 and J usage is TRBJ1-1; 8 bases fit TRBD1. CDR3 sequence reads: CASSLTGDTEAFF. The CDR3 DNA reads as TGTGCCAGCAGCCTGACAGGGGACACTGAAGCTTTCTTT.